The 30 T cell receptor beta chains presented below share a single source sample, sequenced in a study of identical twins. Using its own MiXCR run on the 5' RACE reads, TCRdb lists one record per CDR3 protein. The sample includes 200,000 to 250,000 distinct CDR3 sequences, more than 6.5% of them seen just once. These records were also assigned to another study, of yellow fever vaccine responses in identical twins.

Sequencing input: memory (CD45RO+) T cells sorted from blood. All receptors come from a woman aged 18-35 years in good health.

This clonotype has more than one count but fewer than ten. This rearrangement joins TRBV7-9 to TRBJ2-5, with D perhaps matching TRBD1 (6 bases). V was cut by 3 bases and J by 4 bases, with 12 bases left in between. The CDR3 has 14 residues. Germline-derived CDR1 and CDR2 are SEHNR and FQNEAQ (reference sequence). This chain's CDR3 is CASSFPTGPETQYF. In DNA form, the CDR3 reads TGTGCCAGCAGCTTCCCGACAGGTCCAGAGACCCAGTACTTC. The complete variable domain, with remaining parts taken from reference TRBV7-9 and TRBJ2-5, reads DTGVSQNPRHKITKRGQNVTFRCDPISEHNRLYWYRQTLGQGPEFLTYFQNEAQLEKSRLLSDRFSAERPKGSFSTLEIQRTEQGDSAMYLCASSFPTGPETQYFGPGTRLLVL.

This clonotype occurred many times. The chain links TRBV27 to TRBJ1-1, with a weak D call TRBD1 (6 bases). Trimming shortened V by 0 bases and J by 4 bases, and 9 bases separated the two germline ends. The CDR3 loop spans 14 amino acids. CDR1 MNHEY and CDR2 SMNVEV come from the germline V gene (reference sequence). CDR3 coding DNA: TGTGCCAGCAGTTTATCGGGGGGGGCCACTGAAGCTTTCTTT. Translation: CASSLSGGATEAFF.

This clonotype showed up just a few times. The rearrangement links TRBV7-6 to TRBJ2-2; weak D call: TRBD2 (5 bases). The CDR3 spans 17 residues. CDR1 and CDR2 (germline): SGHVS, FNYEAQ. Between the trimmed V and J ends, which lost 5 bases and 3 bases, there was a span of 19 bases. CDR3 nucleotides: TGTGCCAGCAGCCCCCCAGGTGGGAGAAAGGACACCGGGGAGCTGTTTTTT. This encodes CASSPPGGRKDTGELFF.

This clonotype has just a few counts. CDR3 in amino acids: CASSHGQGSVSTGELFF. The CDR3, as DNA: TGCGCCAGCAGCCACGGTCAGGGTTCGGTGTCCACCGGGGAGCTGTTTTTT. The rearrangement joins TRBV4-3 to TRBJ2-2, with D perhaps TRBD1 (5 bases). CDR3 length: 17 residues. The germline CDR1 and CDR2 sequences are LGHNA and YSLEER. Trimming cost V 3 bases and J 4 bases, with 18 bases left between them.

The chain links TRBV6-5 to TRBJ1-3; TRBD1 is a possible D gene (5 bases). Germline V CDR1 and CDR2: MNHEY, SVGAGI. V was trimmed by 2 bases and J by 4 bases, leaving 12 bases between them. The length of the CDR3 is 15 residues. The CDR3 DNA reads TGTGCCAGCAGTTACGCCCAGGGACCCGGAAACACCATATATTTT. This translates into CASSYAQGPGNTIYF.

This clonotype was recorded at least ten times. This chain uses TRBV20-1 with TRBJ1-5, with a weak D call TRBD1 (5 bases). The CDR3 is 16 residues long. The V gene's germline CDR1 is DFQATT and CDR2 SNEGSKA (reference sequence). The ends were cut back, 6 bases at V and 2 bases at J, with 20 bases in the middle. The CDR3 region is CSANLGGGIGNQPQHF. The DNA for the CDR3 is TGCAGTGCAAATCTTGGGGGGGGGATAGGCAATCAGCCCCAGCATTTT.

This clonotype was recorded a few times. CDR3 nucleotides: TGTGCCAGCAGCTCGCGACTAGCGGGGGGCTACAATGAGCAGTTCTTC. This translates into CASSSRLAGGYNEQFF. J is TRBJ2-1 and V is TRBV7-2; 13 bases are a match to TRBD2. The CDR3 totals 16 residues. From germline, CDR1 is SGHTA and CDR2 FQGNSA. The junction had 3 bases not matched to a gene; V was cut back by 4 bases and J by 3 bases. Full variable domain (rest looked up from reference TRBV7-2 and TRBJ2-1): GAGVSQSPSNKVTEKGKDVELRCDPISGHTALYWYRQSLGQGLEFLIYFQGNSAPDKSGLPSDRFSAERTGGSVSTLTIQRTQQEDSAVYLCASSSRLAGGYNEQFFGPGTRLTVL.

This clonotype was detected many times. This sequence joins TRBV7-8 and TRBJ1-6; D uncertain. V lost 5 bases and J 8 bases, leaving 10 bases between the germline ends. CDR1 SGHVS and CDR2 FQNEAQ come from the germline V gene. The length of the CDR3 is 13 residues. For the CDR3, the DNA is TGTGCCAGCAGCGAAATCCGTGATTCACCCCTCCACTTT. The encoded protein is CASSEIRDSPLHF.

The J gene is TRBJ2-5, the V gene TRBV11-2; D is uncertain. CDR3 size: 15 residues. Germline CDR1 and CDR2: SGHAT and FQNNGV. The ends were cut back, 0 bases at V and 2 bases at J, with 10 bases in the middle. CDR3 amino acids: CASSLDLVQQETQYF. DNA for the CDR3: TGTGCCAGCAGCTTAGATCTGGTACAGCAAGAGACCCAGTACTTC.

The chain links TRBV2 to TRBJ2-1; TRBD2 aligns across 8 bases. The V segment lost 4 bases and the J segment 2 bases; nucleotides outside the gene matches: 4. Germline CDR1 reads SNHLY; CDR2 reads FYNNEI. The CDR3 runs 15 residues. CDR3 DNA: TGTGCCAGCAGTGGTGGGCGGGGGGCCTACAATGAGCAGTTCTTC. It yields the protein CASSGGRGAYNEQFF.

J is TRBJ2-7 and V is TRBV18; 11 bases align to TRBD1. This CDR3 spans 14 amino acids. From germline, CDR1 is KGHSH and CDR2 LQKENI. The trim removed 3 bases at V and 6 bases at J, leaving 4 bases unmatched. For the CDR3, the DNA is TGTGCCAGCTCACCCGGCGGGACAGGGGGCGAGCAGTACTTC. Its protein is CASSPGGTGGEQYF.

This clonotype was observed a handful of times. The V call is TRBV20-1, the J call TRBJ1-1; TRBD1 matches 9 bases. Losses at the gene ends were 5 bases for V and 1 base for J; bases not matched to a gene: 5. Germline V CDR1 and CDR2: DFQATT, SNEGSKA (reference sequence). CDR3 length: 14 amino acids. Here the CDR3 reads CSAETGGANTEAFF. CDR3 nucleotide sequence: TGCAGTGCTGAAACAGGGGGCGCGAACACTGAAGCTTTCTTT.

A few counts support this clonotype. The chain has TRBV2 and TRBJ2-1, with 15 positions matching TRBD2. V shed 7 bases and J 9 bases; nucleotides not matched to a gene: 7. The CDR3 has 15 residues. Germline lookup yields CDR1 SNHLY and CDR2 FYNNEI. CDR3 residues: CASTGTSGGRGEQFF. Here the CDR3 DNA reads TGTGCCAGCACCGGGACTAGCGGGGGGCGGGGTGAGCAGTTCTTC.

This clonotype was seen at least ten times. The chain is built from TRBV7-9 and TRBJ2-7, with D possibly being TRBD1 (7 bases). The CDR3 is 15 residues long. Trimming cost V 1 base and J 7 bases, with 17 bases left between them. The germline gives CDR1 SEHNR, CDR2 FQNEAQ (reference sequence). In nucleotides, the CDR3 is TGTGCCAGCAGCTTAGTCGAGGCGGGACAGTGGGAGCAGTACTTC. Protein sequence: CASSLVEAGQWEQYF.

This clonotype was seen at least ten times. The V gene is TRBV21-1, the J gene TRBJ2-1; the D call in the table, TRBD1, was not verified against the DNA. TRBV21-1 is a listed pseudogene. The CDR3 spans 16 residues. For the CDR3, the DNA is TGTGCCAGCAGCAAAAGGGACAGGGAACACTGTAATGAGCAGTTCTTC. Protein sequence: CASSKRDREHCNEQFF.

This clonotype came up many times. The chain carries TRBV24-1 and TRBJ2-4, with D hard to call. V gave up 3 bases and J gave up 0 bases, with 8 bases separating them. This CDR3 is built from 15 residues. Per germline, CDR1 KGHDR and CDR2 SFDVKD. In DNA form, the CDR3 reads TGTGCCACCAGTGATGGAACGCTAGCCAAAAACATTCAGTACTTC. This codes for CATSDGTLAKNIQYF.

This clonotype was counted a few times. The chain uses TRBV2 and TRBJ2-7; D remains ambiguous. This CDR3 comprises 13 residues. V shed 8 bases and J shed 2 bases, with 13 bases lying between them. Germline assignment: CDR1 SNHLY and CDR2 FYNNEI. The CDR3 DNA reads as TGTGCCAGCCAGGTCGAACCCCCCTACGAGCAGTACTTC. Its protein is CASQVEPPYEQYF.

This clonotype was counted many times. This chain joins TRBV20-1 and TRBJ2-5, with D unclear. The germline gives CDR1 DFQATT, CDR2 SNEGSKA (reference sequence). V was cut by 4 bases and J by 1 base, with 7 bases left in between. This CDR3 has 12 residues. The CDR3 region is CSANYRQETQYF. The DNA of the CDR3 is TGCAGTGCTAACTATCGCCAAGAGACCCAGTACTTC.

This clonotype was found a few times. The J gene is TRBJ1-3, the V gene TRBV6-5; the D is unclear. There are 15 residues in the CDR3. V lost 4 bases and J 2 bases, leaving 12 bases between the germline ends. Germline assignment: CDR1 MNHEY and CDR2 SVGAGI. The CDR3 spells CASSWRVPPGNTIYF. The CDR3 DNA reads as TGTGCCAGCAGTTGGCGGGTTCCCCCTGGAAACACCATATATTTT.

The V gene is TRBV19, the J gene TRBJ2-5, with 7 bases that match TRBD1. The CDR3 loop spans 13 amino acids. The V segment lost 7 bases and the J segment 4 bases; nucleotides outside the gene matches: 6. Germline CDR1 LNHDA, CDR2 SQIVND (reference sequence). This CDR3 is CASMMSGGETQYF. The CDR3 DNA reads TGTGCCAGTATGATGTCAGGGGGAGAGACCCAGTACTTC.

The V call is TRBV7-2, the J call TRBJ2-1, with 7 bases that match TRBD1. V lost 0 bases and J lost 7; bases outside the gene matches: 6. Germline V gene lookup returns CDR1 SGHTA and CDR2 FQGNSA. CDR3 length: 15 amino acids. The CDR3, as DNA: TGTGCCAGCAGCTTAGCAGGGGGCCTTGGGAATGAGCAGTTCTTC. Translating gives CASSLAGGLGNEQFF.

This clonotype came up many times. The CDR3 DNA is TGCGCCAGCAGCTTACAGGTAGCCTTGACAGATACGCAGTATTTT. It translates to CASSLQVALTDTQYF. The chain recombines TRBV5-1 with TRBJ2-3, with D perhaps matching TRBD1 (5 bases). This CDR3 has 15 amino acids. V lost 2 bases and J lost 3, with 13 bases in between. CDR1 and CDR2 (germline): SGHRS, YFSETQ. Based on the CDR3 plus reference TRBV5-1 and TRBJ2-3, the full variable domain is KAGVTQTPRYLIKTRGQQVTLSCSPISGHRSVSWYQQTPGQGLQFLFEYFSETQRNKGNFPGRFSGRQFSNSRSEMNVSTLELGDSALYLCASSLQVALTDTQYFGPGTRLTVL.

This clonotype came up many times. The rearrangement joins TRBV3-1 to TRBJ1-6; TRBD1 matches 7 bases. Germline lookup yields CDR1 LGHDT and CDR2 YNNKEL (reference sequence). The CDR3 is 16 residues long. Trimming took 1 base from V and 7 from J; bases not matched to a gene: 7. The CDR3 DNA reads TGTGCCAGCAGCCAAGCAAACGCAGGGGGGAATTCACCCCTCCACTTT. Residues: CASSQANAGGNSPLHF.

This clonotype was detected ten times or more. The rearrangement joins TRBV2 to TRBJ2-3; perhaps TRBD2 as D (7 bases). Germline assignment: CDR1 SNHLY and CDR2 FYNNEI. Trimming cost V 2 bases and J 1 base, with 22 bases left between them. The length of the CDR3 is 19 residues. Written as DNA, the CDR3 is TGTGCCAGCAGTGAATACGGGGGGCTCCTTATCACCCGCACAGATACGCAGTATTTT. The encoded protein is CASSEYGGLLITRTDTQYF.

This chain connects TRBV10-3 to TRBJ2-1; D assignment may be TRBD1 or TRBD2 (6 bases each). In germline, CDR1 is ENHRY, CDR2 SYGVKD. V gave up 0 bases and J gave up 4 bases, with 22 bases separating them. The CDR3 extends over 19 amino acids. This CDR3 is CAISESPQGGGKLYNEQFF. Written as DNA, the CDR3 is TGTGCCATCAGTGAGTCTCCCCAAGGAGGGGGGAAGTTGTACAATGAGCAGTTCTTC.

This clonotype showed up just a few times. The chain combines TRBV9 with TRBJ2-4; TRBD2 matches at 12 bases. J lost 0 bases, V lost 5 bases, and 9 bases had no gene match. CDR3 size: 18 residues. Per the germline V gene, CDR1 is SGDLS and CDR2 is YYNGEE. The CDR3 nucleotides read TGTGCCAGCAGTCCACTAGCGGGGGGATTTCTAGCCAAAAACATTCAGTACTTC. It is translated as CASSPLAGGFLAKNIQYF.

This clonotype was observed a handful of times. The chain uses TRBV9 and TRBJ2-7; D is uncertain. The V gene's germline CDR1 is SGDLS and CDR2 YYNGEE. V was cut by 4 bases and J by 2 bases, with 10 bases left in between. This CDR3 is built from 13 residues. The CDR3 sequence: CASSPKGPYEQYF. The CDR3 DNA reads TGTGCCAGCAGCCCCAAAGGCCCCTACGAGCAGTACTTC.

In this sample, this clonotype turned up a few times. The CDR3 region has the DNA TGTGCCACCAGTGATTTTCAGGGGATATCAGATACGCAGTATTTT. Translating gives CATSDFQGISDTQYF. This chain connects TRBV24-1 to TRBJ2-3, with D perhaps TRBD1 (6 bases). The CDR3 is made up of 15 amino acids. The V gene's germline CDR1 is KGHDR and CDR2 SFDVKD. Trimming left V 1 base short and J 4 bases short, with 11 bases between.

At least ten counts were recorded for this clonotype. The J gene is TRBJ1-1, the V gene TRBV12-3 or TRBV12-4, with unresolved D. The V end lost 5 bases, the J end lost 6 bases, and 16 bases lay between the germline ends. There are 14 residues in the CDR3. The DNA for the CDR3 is TGTGCCAGCAGTCCCCAAGCGGGTTGGGCTGAAGCTTTCTTT. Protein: CASSPQAGWAEAFF.

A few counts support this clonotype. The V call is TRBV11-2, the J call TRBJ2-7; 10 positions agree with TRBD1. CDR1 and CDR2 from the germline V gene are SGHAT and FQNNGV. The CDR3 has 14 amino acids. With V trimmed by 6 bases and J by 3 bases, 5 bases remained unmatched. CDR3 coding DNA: TGTGCCAGCAGGATCGGACAGGGGGGCTACGAGCAGTACTTC. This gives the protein CASRIGQGGYEQYF.